The subject of this entry is one T cell receptor beta chain. Unique molecular identifiers were used to barcode this TCRbeta library. TCRdb passed the PCR reads through MiXCR, listing each CDR3 protein once. Of hundreds of thousands of distinct CDR3 sequences in the sample, approximately 16% are singletons; the top ten hold 1.1%. The data derive from a study of T-cell reconstitution after alpha-beta-depleted transplantation in children. The CDR3 length is 13 residues. V was shortened by 4 bases and J by 7 bases, with 13 bases between the two germline ends. Per germline, CDR1 SQVTM and CDR2 ANQGSEA. Specimen: PBMCs from the stem cell graft donor, collected from the stem cell graft. The chain employs TRBV29-1 and TRBJ2-2, with D perhaps assigned TRBD1 or TRBD2 (6 bases each). This TCR was sampled from a human donor who donated a stem cell graft to a child with acute myeloid leukemia. This chain's CDR3 is CSVGGAKGGELFF. DNA for the CDR3: TGCAGCGTTGGGGGGGCTAAGGGCGGGGAGCTGTTTTTT.